A selection of T cell receptor beta chains follows, all from one sample in a study of CD8 T cells in ankylosing spondylitis. One entry per CDR3 protein results from TCRdb running MiXCR on the 5' RACE reads. The sample lists about 39,000 distinct CDR3 sequences, over 9% seen once, with about a sixth in the top ten. The sample taken for sequencing was blood, either unsorted or a sorted T cell fraction (not recorded which). All receptors derive from a male donor with ankylosing spondylitis or in good health (not recorded which). Each CDR3 is given with its conserved first and last residue. The order of the fields is CDR3 protein, CDR3 DNA, D gene, clone size, CDR3 length, J gene, V gene. The D gene is left open where the match is weak. Size values are once, few and many counts, or a class for expanded clones, and some rows have none.

CASSIGTGGFDEQFF TGTGCCAGTAGTATAGGGACAGGGGGCTTTGATGAGCAGTTCTTC TRBD1 many 15 TRBJ2-1 TRBV19
CSVDRGGDEQYF TGCAGCGTGGACAGGGGAGGGGACGAGCAGTACTTC TRBD1 few 12 TRBJ2-7 TRBV29-1
CASSPGDYGGTAYNEQFF TGTGCCAGTAGTCCCGGGGACTACGGCGGGACGGCCTACAATGAGCAGTTCTTC TRBD2 many 18 TRBJ2-1 TRBV19
CASSIGLAGVAETQYF TGTGCCAGCAGCATCGGACTAGCGGGAGTGGCGGAGACCCAGTACTTC TRBD2 - 16 TRBJ2-5 TRBV5-6
CSVEGVSSPVNTEAFF TGCAGCGTTGAAGGCGTCAGCAGCCCCGTGAACACTGAAGCTTTCTTT - many 16 TRBJ1-1 TRBV29-1
CASSVAPHQPQHF TGTGCCAGCAGCGTAGCTCCCCATCAGCCCCAGCATTTT - - 13 TRBJ1-5 TRBV9
CASSEVAGYTGELFF TGCGCCAGCAGTGAGGTAGCGGGATACACCGGGGAGCTGTTTTTT TRBD2 many 15 TRBJ2-2 TRBV10-2
CASSNRFNGFLPQHF TGTGCCAGTAGTAACCGCTTTAATGGGTTTCTGCCCCAGCATTTT - many 15 TRBJ1-5 TRBV19
CASSLTTGGAGSYEQYF TGTGCCAGCAGCTTAACGACAGGGGGCGCCGGATCCTACGAGCAGTACTTC TRBD1 many 17 TRBJ2-7 TRBV7-9
CAISESLSQENTEAFF TGTGCCATCAGTGAGTCTTTGAGCCAGGAGAACACTGAAGCTTTCTTT - many 16 TRBJ1-1 TRBV10-3
CASSQSSYNEQFF TGTGCCAGCAGTCAGAGCTCCTACAATGAGCAGTTCTTC - many 13 TRBJ2-1 TRBV11-2
CASSLLAAIYNEQFF TGTGCCAGCAGCTTACTAGCGGCGATATACAATGAGCAGTTCTTC TRBD2 many 15 TRBJ2-1 TRBV7-9
CAISEIGTRREQFF TGTGCCATCAGTGAGATCGGGACTAGGAGAGAGCAGTTCTTC TRBD2 many 14 TRBJ2-1 TRBV10-3
CSAETPDGYEQYF TGCAGCGCCGAAACACCGGACGGCTACGAGCAGTACTTC - few 13 TRBJ2-7 TRBV29-1
CASRLRSTSGVNEQFF TGTGCCAGCAGGTTGAGGTCTACTAGCGGAGTAAATGAGCAGTTCTTC TRBD2 medium-sized 16 TRBJ2-1 TRBV5-6
CSARELGGLNEQYF TGCAGTGCTAGAGAGTTGGGCGGATTGAACGAGCAGTACTTC - many 14 TRBJ2-7 TRBV20-1
CASSFDGGGSSYNEQFF TGCGCCAGCAGCTTCGATGGGGGCGGGAGCTCCTACAATGAGCAGTTCTTC - many 17 TRBJ2-1 TRBV5-1
CASSVHGGDYEQYF TGTGCCAGCAGCGTCCATGGAGGGGACTACGAGCAGTACTTC - many 14 TRBJ2-7 TRBV9
CASSQVGVGQFF TGTGCCAGCAGCCAAGTGGGGGTGGGGCAGTTCTTC - - 12 TRBJ2-1 TRBV14
CASSPRGQITEAFF TGCGCCAGCTCCCCCAGGGGTCAGATCACTGAAGCTTTCTTT - many 14 TRBJ1-1 TRBV5-1
CASSSRTKNTDTQYF TGCGCCAGCAGCTCTAGGACCAAAAACACAGATACGCAGTATTTT - many 15 TRBJ2-3 TRBV5-1
CASTQTMGGPLHF TGTGCCAGTACACAAACCATGGGGGGACCCCTTCACTTT - few 13 TRBJ1-6 TRBV12-3/TRBV12-4
CASSPTSGRFQETQYF TGTGCCAGCAGTCCTACTAGCGGGAGATTCCAAGAGACCCAGTACTTC TRBD2 many 16 TRBJ2-5 TRBV27
CASSKGPLTSTDTQYF TGTGCCAGCAGCAAAGGACCGTTGACTAGCACAGATACGCAGTATTTT - many 16 TRBJ2-3 TRBV9
CASSQDLIAFDEQFF TGCGCCAGCAGCCAAGACCTTATAGCGTTCGATGAGCAGTTCTTC - few 15 TRBJ2-1 TRBV4-3
CASDYGQSNQPQHF TGTGCCAGTGACTACGGACAGAGCAATCAGCCCCAGCATTTT - many 14 TRBJ1-5 TRBV19
CASSFGDIGGQAFF TGTGCCAGCAGCTTTGGGGACATCGGGGGACAAGCTTTCTTT - - 14 TRBJ1-1 TRBV5-5
CASSLTVNTGELFF TGTGCCAGCAGTTTAACTGTGAACACCGGGGAGCTGTTTTTT - many 14 TRBJ2-2 TRBV27
CSARDPNTGINQPQHF TGCAGTGCTAGAGATCCTAATACAGGGATTAATCAGCCCCAGCATTTT - - 16 TRBJ1-5 TRBV20-1
CASSQDRSGDAYF TGCGCCAGCAGCCAAGATCGGTCAGGGGACGCGTACTTC - many 13 TRBJ2-7 TRBV4-3
CASSQGNRNSYEQYF TGCGCCAGCAGCCAAGGAAACAGAAATTCCTACGAGCAGTACTTC - many 15 TRBJ2-7 TRBV4-1
CSVGRRAQNTEAFF TGCAGCGTTGGAAGGAGGGCCCAAAACACTGAAGCTTTCTTT - - 14 TRBJ1-1 TRBV29-1
CASSLGPNQPQHF TGTGCCAGCAGCTTAGGGCCCAATCAGCCCCAGCATTTT - medium-sized 13 TRBJ1-5 TRBV7-3
CASSFRVDTQYF TGTGCCAGCAGCTTCCGGGTCGATACGCAGTATTTT - - 12 TRBJ2-3 TRBV7-2
CAISESYSAEAFF TGTGCCATCAGTGAGTCGTACAGTGCTGAAGCTTTCTTT - many 13 TRBJ1-1 TRBV10-3
CASSLGPEQYF TGTGCCAGCAGCCTAGGACCGGAGCAGTACTTC - many 11 TRBJ2-7 TRBV7-9
CASSMVGNQPQHF TGTGCCAGTAGTATGGTGGGAAATCAGCCCCAGCATTTT - many 13 TRBJ1-5 TRBV19
CSANPSGLTYEQYF TGCAGTGCTAATCCTAGCGGTTTAACGTACGAGCAGTACTTC TRBD2 many 14 TRBJ2-7 TRBV20-1
CASSPMAGSEAFF TGTGCCAGCAGTCCCATGGCGGGCTCTGAAGCTTTCTTT - many 13 TRBJ1-1 TRBV6-1
CASSQDGSMSGAHNEQFF TGCGCCAGCAGCCAAGATGGATCGATGTCGGGAGCCCACAATGAGCAGTTCTTC - many 18 TRBJ2-1 TRBV4-1
CASSWTGTTDTQYF TGCGCCAGCAGCTGGACAGGGACCACAGATACGCAGTATTTT TRBD1 many 14 TRBJ2-3 TRBV5-1
CSARDVRQGQGTQYF TGCAGTGCTAGAGACGTCAGGCAGGGACAGGGGACGCAGTATTTT TRBD1 many 15 TRBJ2-3 TRBV20-1
CASSLDGTSVQQYF TGTGCCAGCAGCTTAGATGGGACTAGTGTACAGCAGTACTTC TRBD2 many 14 TRBJ2-7 TRBV7-9
CSVEGWESSYEQYF TGCAGCGTTGAAGGATGGGAGTCCTCCTACGAGCAGTACTTC - many 14 TRBJ2-7 TRBV29-1
CASGARGLYEQYF TGTGCCAGCGGCGCCCGAGGACTCTACGAGCAGTACTTC - many 13 TRBJ2-7 TRBV6-2/TRBV6-3
CASSDRSGPSTDTQYF TGTGCCAGCAGTGATAGAAGCGGCCCAAGCACAGATACGCAGTATTTT - many 16 TRBJ2-3 TRBV2
CASSPPTSGQETQYF TGTGCCAGCTCACCACCGACTAGCGGACAAGAGACCCAGTACTTC TRBD2 few 15 TRBJ2-5 TRBV18
CASSVERWVYNEQFF TGTGCCAGCAGCGTAGAGAGGTGGGTGTACAATGAGCAGTTCTTC - many 15 TRBJ2-1 TRBV9
CASRQGFNEKLFF TGTGCCAGCAGACAGGGCTTTAATGAAAAACTGTTTTTT - many 13 TRBJ1-4 TRBV25-1
CASSIQAWGLNQPQHF TGTGCCAGTAGTATCCAAGCCTGGGGCCTGAATCAGCCCCAGCATTTT - many 16 TRBJ1-5 TRBV19
CAISGTSEQGNEQFF TGTGCCATCAGCGGGACTAGCGAGCAGGGCAATGAGCAGTTCTTC TRBD2 many 15 TRBJ2-1 TRBV10-3
CASSLSRGGYEQYF TGCGCCAGCAGCTTGAGTAGAGGGGGCTACGAGCAGTACTTC - many 14 TRBJ2-7 TRBV5-1
CASSMGQGVHEQYF TGCGCCAGCAGCATGGGACAGGGTGTCCACGAGCAGTACTTC TRBD1 many 14 TRBJ2-7 TRBV5-1
CASSQQERASYEQYF TGCGCCAGCAGCCAACAGGAGCGGGCCTCCTACGAGCAGTACTTC - many 15 TRBJ2-7 TRBV4-1